These 11 T cell receptor beta chains share one sample of origin, sequenced in a study of T and B cells in COVID-19 patients. TRB was amplified from about 250-500 ng of blood genomic DNA. TRB rearrangements were amplified by multiplex PCR with BIOMED2 TRB-A/B primers. TCRdb reprocessed the multiplex PCR reads with MiXCR, giving one entry per CDR3 protein. The sample has around 4,400 distinct CDR3 sequences; approximately 30% are singletons. The sequencing sample was made of blood. All receptors derive from a human donor with active COVID-19.

This clonotype has more than one count but fewer than ten. The V call is TRBV5-4, the J call TRBJ2-4; a possible D gene is TRBD1 (5 bases). Deletions cut 4 bases from V and 9 bases from J, with 17 bases between. This CDR3 has 14 amino acids. Germline CDR1 reads SGHNT; CDR2 reads YYREEE (reference sequence). CDR3 residues: CASSTDSSRVIQYF. CDR3 sequence (DNA): TGTGCCAGCAGCACCGACAGCTCACGGGTCATTCAGTACTTC.

As to this clonotype: A read error may be the cause here, since a much bigger clone is one base away. CDR3 protein: CASSLTGSYGYTF. DNA for the CDR3: TGTGCCAGCAGTCTGACAGGGTCCTATGGCTACACCTTC. The chain links TRBV12-3 or TRBV12-4 to TRBJ1-2; the match to TRBD1 covers 7 bases. V shed 5 bases and J 4 bases; nucleotides not matched to a gene: 4. The length of the CDR3 is 13 residues.

By share of the sample, this clonotype is medium-sized. This chain uses TRBV27 with TRBJ1-2, with unresolved D. Germline V gene data show CDR1 as MNHEY and CDR2 as SMNVEV (reference sequence). Trimming removed 6 bases at V and 6 bases at J, with 17 bases between. This CDR3 has 14 amino acids. CDR3 nucleotide sequence: TGTGCCAGCAGGTTCACGGGCGGAAGGGATGGCTACACCTTC. Its protein product is CASRFTGGRDGYTF.

By sample fraction, this clonotype is medium-sized. The chain uses TRBV6-2 or TRBV6-3 and TRBJ2-7; D not resolved. Trimming removed 6 bases from V and 6 bases from J, with 12 bases in between. Germline CDR1 and CDR2: MNHEY and SVGEGT. The CDR3 sequence is 12 residues long. The DNA of the CDR3 is TGTGCCAGCAGATCCTCGTGGCTCGAGCAGTACTTC. Translated, it gives CASRSSWLEQYF.

V gene TRBV18 combines with J gene TRBJ1-4; no firm D call. The CDR3 is 19 residues long. Germline assignment: CDR1 KGHSH and CDR2 LQKENI. V dropped 1 base and J dropped 1 base, with 19 bases sitting between them. The CDR3 protein is CASSPRVVWSDGTNEKLFF. CDR3 DNA: TGTGCCAGCTCACCACGCGTTGTTTGGTCGGATGGAACTAATGAAAAACTGTTTTTT.

By its share, this clonotype is medium-sized (0.01 to 0.1%). This sequence joins TRBV19 and TRBJ2-7, with 12 positions matching TRBD2. There are 20 residues in the CDR3. The trim removed 9 bases at V and 3 bases at J, leaving 24 bases unmatched. Germline V gene sequence: CDR1 LNHDA, CDR2 SQIVND (reference sequence). The chain's CDR3 is CARSFASRAGTSGPLYEQYF. As DNA, the CDR3 is TGTGCCAGATCCTTCGCCTCCAGGGCCGGGACTAGCGGGCCCCTCTACGAGCAGTACTTC.

The chain is built from TRBV7-6 and TRBJ2-2; weak D call: TRBD2 (5 bases). This CDR3 is 14 amino acids long. V lost 1 base, J lost 7 bases, and 10 bases lay in between. The V gene's germline CDR1 is SGHVS and CDR2 FNYEAQ. The CDR3 DNA sequence: TGTGCCAGCAGCTTAGGGACTCTTAGCGGGGAGCTGTTTTTT. Protein sequence: CASSLGTLSGELFF. The full variable domain, rest sourced from reference TRBV7-6 and TRBJ2-2, is GAGVSQSPRYKVTKRGQDVALRCDPISGHVSLYWYRQALGQGPEFLTYFNYEAQQDKSGLPNDRFSAERPEGSISTLTIQRTEQRDSAMYRCASSLGTLSGELFFGEGSRLTVL.

The chain has TRBV15 and TRBJ2-1; perhaps TRBD2 as D (6 bases). The CDR3 contains 15 residues. Trimming shortened V by 1 base and J by 4 bases, and 11 bases separated the two germline ends. Germline V gene sequence: CDR1 LNHNV, CDR2 YYDKDF (reference sequence). The CDR3 DNA reads TGTGCCACCAGCAGAGCTGGGACTGGATACAATGAGCAGTTCTTC. Translation: CATSRAGTGYNEQFF.

Remarks on this clonotype: A much more abundant neighbour one base away suggests this may be a read error. This chain uses TRBV12-3 or TRBV12-4 with TRBJ1-4; D unresolved. The CDR3 length is 14 residues. The CDR3 protein is CASSFWGGNDKLFF. The CDR3 bases are TGTGCCAGCAGTTTCTGGGGAGGTAATGATAAACTGTTTTTT.

This chain joins TRBV27 and TRBJ2-1; 7 nucleotides line up with TRBD1. Germline V lookup: CDR1 MNHEY, CDR2 SMNVEV (reference sequence). This CDR3 region has 15 residues. With 5 bases clipped from V and 3 bases from J, the junction kept 7 bases outside the gene matches. CDR3: CASSPPGQDYNEQFF. As DNA, the CDR3 is TGTGCCAGCAGTCCGCCCGGACAGGACTACAATGAGCAGTTCTTC.

The chain joins TRBV6-5 to TRBJ2-3, with D tentatively TRBD1 or TRBD2 (6 bases each). The CDR3 is 13 residues long. CDR1 and CDR2 from the germline V gene are MNHEY and SVGAGI. The V end was cut by 4 bases, the J end by 5 bases, with 10 bases between. The CDR3 spells CASSLQGGDTQYF. CDR3 coding DNA: TGTGCCAGCAGTTTACAGGGAGGAGATACGCAGTATTTT.